A single sample gave rise to the 11 T cell receptor beta chains below, sequenced in a study of T cells in Graves' hyperthyroidism and ophthalmopathy. The CDR3 regions of TCR beta were amplified from RNA transcripts. A first-round RT-PCR of the TCR CDR3 used the HTBI primer set. TCRdb reprocessed the multiplex PCR reads with MiXCR, giving one entry per CDR3 protein. The repertoire has a few hundred thousand distinct CDR3 sequences, 16% of them found once; the top ten carry approximately 3.5%. Input material: blood. These receptors were collected from a woman aged 40 to 49 with Graves' ophthalmopathy.

This clonotype has at least ten counts. J is TRBJ2-5 and V is TRBV20-1; 8 positions agree with TRBD2. V trimming: 6 bases; J trimming: 3 bases; junction bases outside the gene matches: 6. CDR1 is DFQATT, CDR2 SNEGSKA, per germline (reference sequence). This CDR3 has 13 residues. CDR3 bases: TGCAGTGCCCCGGGACTAGGAGAAGAGACCCAGTACTTC. Amino acid sequence: CSAPGLGEETQYF.

The sample holds many counts of this clonotype. V usage is TRBV7-8 and J usage is TRBJ2-3; D unclear. This CDR3 has 15 amino acids. Between the trimmed V and J ends, which lost 4 bases and 2 bases, there was a span of 13 bases. Germline CDR1 SGHVS, CDR2 FQNEAQ. The CDR3 is CASSSFGQATDTQYF. The DNA for the CDR3 is TGTGCCAGCAGCTCCTTTGGTCAGGCCACAGATACGCAGTATTTT. The whole variable domain, filled in from reference TRBV7-8 and TRBJ2-3, reads GAGVSQSPRYKVAKRGQDVALRCDPISGHVSLFWYQQALGQGPEFLTYFQNEAQLDKSGLPSDRFFAERPEGSVSTLKIQRTQQEDSAVYLCASSSFGQATDTQYFGPGTRLTVL.

The V gene is TRBV29-1, the J gene TRBJ2-3, with D perhaps matching TRBD1 (6 bases). Germline assignment: CDR1 SQVTM and CDR2 ANQGSEA. The CDR3 sequence is 12 residues long. The V end lost 6 bases, the J end lost 0 bases, and 7 bases lay between the germline ends. CDR3 DNA: TGCAGCGTCGGACAGAGCACAGATACGCAGTATTTT. This sequence encodes CSVGQSTDTQYF.

Note on this clonotype: A much larger clonotype is one base distant, so this may be a read error. CDR3 sequence reads: CVSIGSPYQPQHF. The CDR3 DNA follows: TGTGTCAGCATCGGGTCGCCCTATCAGCCCCAGCATTTT. This rearrangement joins TRBV2 to TRBJ1-5; D not resolved. Germline V gene data show CDR1 as SNHLY and CDR2 as FYNNEI. The CDR3 has 13 amino acids.

This clonotype was seen at least ten times. V and J are TRBV16 and TRBJ1-1; D ambiguous. The CDR3 has 14 amino acids. Trimming took 1 base from V and 1 from J, leaving 7 bases between them. Germline V lookup: CDR1 KGHSY, CDR2 FQNENV. In DNA, the CDR3 is TGTGCCAGCAGCCAATTCGATACGAACACTGAAGCTTTCTTT. It yields the protein CASSQFDTNTEAFF.

This clonotype has only a few counts. The V and J genes are TRBV20-1 and TRBJ2-3, with 9 nucleotides matching TRBD2. This CDR3 is 16 amino acids long. Germline lookup yields CDR1 DFQATT and CDR2 SNEGSKA (reference sequence). Trimming removed 5 bases from V and 5 bases from J; junction bases left unmatched: 14. As DNA, the CDR3 is TGCAGTGCTGACAACCCAGCGGGGGGCCTCGGAGATACGCAGTATTTT. It codes for CSADNPAGGLGDTQYF.

This clonotype came up many times. The chain employs TRBV29-1 and TRBJ2-3; D not certain. V lost 6 bases, J lost 1 base, and 14 bases lay in between. The CDR3 runs to 14 residues. Germline V gives CDR1 SQVTM, CDR2 ANQGSEA. In nucleotides, the CDR3 is TGCAGCGTCGCCCTTGGTGGGGGCACAGATACGCAGTATTTT. This translates into CSVALGGGTDTQYF.

This clonotype has only a few counts. The V call is TRBV12-5, the J call TRBJ1-1; 8 bases agree with TRBD1. This CDR3 is built from 16 residues. Germline V gene data show CDR1 as LGHNT and CDR2 as FRNRAP. Germline trimming cut 2 bases from V and 5 bases from J; bases unmatched to any gene: 10. The CDR3 nucleotides are TGTGCTAGTGGTTTGCTACCAGGGGGCCGAGGTACTGAAGCTTTCTTT. Its protein is CASGLLPGGRGTEAFF.

This clonotype was seen repeatedly, ten times or more. The chain is built from TRBV6-1 and TRBJ2-7; either TRBD1 or TRBD2 may fit D (5 bases each). Germline lookup yields CDR1 MNHNS and CDR2 SASEGT. The V end lost 6 bases, the J end lost 2 bases, and 17 bases lay between the germline ends. This CDR3 is 15 amino acids long. CDR3 DNA: TGTGCCAGCAGACCCGGGACGGCAAGTACCTACGAGCAGTACTTC. As protein: CASRPGTASTYEQYF.

The CDR3 reads CASRPGPRTGIPNSNQPQHF. CDR3 coding DNA: TGTGCCAGTCGCCCTGGGCCCAGGACAGGGATACCAAATAGCAATCAGCCCCAGCATTTT. V usage is TRBV19 and J usage is TRBJ1-5; 8 positions agree with TRBD1. The junction had 21 bases not matched to a gene; V was cut back by 8 bases and J by 0 bases. The germline gives CDR1 LNHDA, CDR2 SQIVND (reference sequence). This CDR3 region has 20 residues.

This clonotype was counted ten times or more. This chain joins TRBV28 and TRBJ2-5; no clear D gene. CDR3 size: 13 residues. Germline V gene data show CDR1 as MDHEN and CDR2 as SYDVKM. V lost 2 bases and J 4 bases, leaving 8 bases between the germline ends. The CDR3 sequence: CASSLRSVETQYF. In DNA form, the CDR3 reads TGTGCCAGCAGTTTAAGGAGCGTAGAGACCCAGTACTTC. The complete variable domain, with remaining parts taken from reference TRBV28 and TRBJ2-5, reads DVKVTQSSRYLVKRTGEKVFLECVQDMDHENMFWYRQDPGLGLRLIYFSYDVKMKEKGDIPEGYSVSREKKERFSLILESASTNQTSMYLCASSLRSVETQYFGPGTRLLVL.